The clone carrying this TCR beta chain is deemed medium-sized. Its cognate antigen is unknown. Study-level results: Roughly 13% of tumor Treg sequences matched naive CD4+ cells. In terms of TCR gene usage, tumor memory CD4+ T cells clustered together with blood and lymph node memory CD4+ cells, as well as with lymph node naive CD4+ cells.

Trimming removed 6 bases at V and 0 bases at J, with 14 bases between. There are 15 residues in the CDR3. Adaptor-ligated barcode primers were used to amplify TRBV12-4/TRBJ1-2 clonotypes. TCRdb re-analysed the multiplex PCR reads in MiXCR, keeping a single row per CDR3 protein. This sample carries over a thousand distinct CDR3 sequences, around a third of them seen once, and the ten largest clones take around 10%. The receptor was derived from a female donor with breast cancer. The chain links TRBV12-3 or TRBV12-4 to TRBJ1-2; TRBD1 is a possible D gene (5 bases). Sequenced sample: memory CD4+ T cells sorted from blood. The subset: memory CD4+ T cells, CD4+CD45RO+CD25-. CDR3 sequence: CASSRRQRSNYGYTF. Here the CDR3 DNA reads TGTGCCAGCAGCCGAAGACAGCGCTCTAACTATGGCTACACCTTC.